Presented here are 12 T cell receptor beta chains from one specimen sequenced in a study of cytomegalovirus exposure and HLA in healthy donors. It was with 60 Vbeta and 13 Jbeta primers that the PCR ran. Clones were read by immunoSEQ multiplex PCR, and TCRdb kept only the in-frame ones, dropping some. The repertoire holds 160,000 or so clones, with around 78% as singletons. The sample consisted of PBMCs. The source is a woman in her forties in good health and CMV-seronegative.

The V call is TRBV28, the J call TRBJ2-5; a possible D gene is TRBD2 (6 bases). The CDR3 is made up of 13 amino acids. Germline V gives CDR1 MDHEN, CDR2 SYDVKM. The V end lost 7 bases, the J end lost 4 bases, and 13 bases lay between the germline ends. CDR3 nucleotides: TGTGCCAGCACCCTTGGGGGGACAGAGACCCAGTACTTC. It specifies CASTLGGTETQYF.

This chain uses TRBV2 with TRBJ2-5, with 14 bases fitting TRBD2. The CDR3 has 15 amino acids. Germline V CDR1 and CDR2: SNHLY, FYNNEI. J lost 3 bases, V lost 4 bases, and 1 base had no gene match. The CDR3 here is CASSAGLAGEETQYF. CDR3 nucleotides: TGTGCCAGCAGTGCGGGACTAGCGGGAGAAGAGACCCAGTACTTC.

The rearrangement links TRBV29-1 to TRBJ1-1, with 7 positions matching TRBD1. This CDR3 region has 13 residues. Germline loops: CDR1 SQVTM, CDR2 ANQGSEA. Losses at the gene ends were 6 bases for V and 5 bases for J; bases not matched to a gene: 9. The CDR3 reads CSVTEGAGTEAFF. The DNA of the CDR3 is TGCAGCGTGACCGAGGGGGCTGGTACTGAAGCTTTCTTT.

V gene TRBV28 combines with J gene TRBJ1-4, with D possibly matching TRBD1 (5 bases). From germline, CDR1 is MDHEN and CDR2 SYDVKM. The CDR3 length is 15 residues. V gave up 5 bases and J gave up 11 bases, with 21 bases separating them. CDR3 sequence reads: CASSDPWRSGGKLFF. CDR3 in DNA: TGTGCCAGCAGTGACCCCTGGAGATCGGGGGGGAAACTGTTTTTT.

V and J are TRBV7-9 and TRBJ2-7; 13 bases map to TRBD2. The CDR3 consists of 15 residues. Germline V gene lookup returns CDR1 SEHNR and CDR2 FQNEAQ (reference sequence). V shed 7 bases and J 5 bases; nucleotides not matched to a gene: 8. CDR3 sequence: CASTLALAGGNEQYF. As DNA, the CDR3 is TGTGCCAGCACCCTGGCACTAGCGGGAGGGAACGAGCAGTACTTC.

This clone rates as medium-sized (0.01 to 0.1%). This chain joins TRBV6-4 and TRBJ2-3; TRBD1 might be the D (6 bases). The CDR3 has 16 residues. CDR1 and CDR2 from the germline V gene are MRHNA and SNTAGT. The germline V and J ends were trimmed by 0 bases and 3 bases, with 13 bases remaining between them. DNA for the CDR3: TGTGCCAGCAGTGACTCAGGGGGTTCGGGTACAGATACGCAGTATTTT. Encoded protein: CASSDSGGSGTDTQYF.

The chain is built from TRBV5-1 and TRBJ1-5; D is unresolved. CDR3 length equals 14 residues. Germline CDR1 reads SGHRS; CDR2 reads YFSETQ. Trimming took 0 bases from V and 6 from J, leaving 10 bases between them. CDR3 in DNA: TGCGCCAGCAGCTTGGGGCCTGGGAGTCAGCCCCAGCATTTT. Translating it yields CASSLGPGSQPQHF.

V usage is TRBV29-1 and J usage is TRBJ1-1; 8 bases agree with TRBD1. V was clipped by 6 bases and J by 8 bases; unmatched bases: 8. Germline assignment: CDR1 SQVTM and CDR2 ANQGSEA. There are 12 residues in the CDR3. The CDR3, as DNA: TGCAGCGTCTCTCTCGGGGACAGGGAAGCTTTCTTT. This translates into CSVSLGDREAFF.

This clone was detected only a few times. V gene TRBV2 combines with J gene TRBJ2-7; D possibly corresponds to TRBD2 (6 bases). This CDR3 spans 16 amino acids. The V end was cut by 7 bases, the J end by 2 bases, with 21 bases between. Looked up from germline, CDR1 is SNHLY and CDR2 is FYNNEI. CDR3: CASTLARTLAAYEQYF. The CDR3 DNA is TGTGCCAGCACCCTAGCGAGGACTTTAGCGGCCTACGAGCAGTACTTC.

V gene TRBV28 combines with J gene TRBJ1-1; D is ambiguous. Germline loops: CDR1 MDHEN, CDR2 SYDVKM. CDR3 size: 11 residues. Trimming cost V 6 bases and J 2 bases, with 4 bases left between them. This CDR3 reads CASSQNTEAFF. The CDR3 DNA reads as TGTGCCAGCAGCCAAAACACTGAAGCTTTCTTT.

This chain uses TRBV15 with TRBJ1-2; no reliable D call. Germline lookup yields CDR1 LNHNV and CDR2 YYDKDF (reference sequence). Trimming shortened V by 1 base and J by 5 bases, and 11 bases separated the two germline ends. The CDR3 runs 14 residues. The CDR3 bases are TGTGCCACCAGCAGAGTGGGAGCGGGATATGGCTACACCTTC. It encodes CATSRVGAGYGYTF.

J is TRBJ1-4 and V is TRBV5-1; 11 nucleotides line up with TRBD1. Germline assignment: CDR1 SGHRS and CDR2 YFSETQ. V trimming: 4 bases; J trimming: 4 bases; junction bases outside the gene matches: 3. The CDR3 is 15 residues long. Here the CDR3 reads CASSGQGAVNEKLFF. The CDR3 coding sequence is TGCGCCAGCAGCGGACAGGGGGCCGTTAATGAAAAACTGTTTTTT.